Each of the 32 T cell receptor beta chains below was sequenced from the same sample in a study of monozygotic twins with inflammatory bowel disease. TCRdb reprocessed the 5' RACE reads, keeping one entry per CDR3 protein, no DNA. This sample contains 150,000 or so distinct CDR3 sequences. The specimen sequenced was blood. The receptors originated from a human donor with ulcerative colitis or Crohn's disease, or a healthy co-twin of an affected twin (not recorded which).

CDR3 in amino acids: CSAIRMMSEQFF. The chain recombines TRBV20-1 with TRBJ2-1. CDR1 and CDR2 (germline): DFQATT, SNEGSKA (reference sequence). There are 12 residues in the CDR3.

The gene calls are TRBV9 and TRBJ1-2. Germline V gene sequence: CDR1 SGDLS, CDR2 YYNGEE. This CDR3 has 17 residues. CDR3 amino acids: CASSVYPVGMTNYGYTF. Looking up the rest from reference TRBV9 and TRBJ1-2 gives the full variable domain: DSGVTQTPKHLITATGQRVTLRCSPRSGDLSVYWYQQSLDQGLQFLIQYYNGEERAKGNILERFSAQQFPDLHSELNLSSLELGDSALYFCASSVYPVGMTNYGYTFGSGTRLTVV.

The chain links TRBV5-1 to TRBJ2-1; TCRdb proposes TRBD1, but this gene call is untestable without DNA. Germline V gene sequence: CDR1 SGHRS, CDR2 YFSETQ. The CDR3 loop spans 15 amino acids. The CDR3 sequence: CASSRQTGTVNEQFF.

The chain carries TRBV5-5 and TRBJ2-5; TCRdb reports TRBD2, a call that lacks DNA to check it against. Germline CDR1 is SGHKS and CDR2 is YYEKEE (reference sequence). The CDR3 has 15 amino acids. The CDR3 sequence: CASSLTSGGYETQYF.

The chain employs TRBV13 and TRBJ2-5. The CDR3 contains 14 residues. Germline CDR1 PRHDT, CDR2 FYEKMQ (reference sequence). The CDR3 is CASSLRHIQETQYF.

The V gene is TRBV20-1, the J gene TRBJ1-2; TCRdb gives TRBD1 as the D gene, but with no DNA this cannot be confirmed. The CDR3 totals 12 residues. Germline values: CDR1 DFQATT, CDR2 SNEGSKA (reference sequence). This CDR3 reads CSARRGNYGYTF.

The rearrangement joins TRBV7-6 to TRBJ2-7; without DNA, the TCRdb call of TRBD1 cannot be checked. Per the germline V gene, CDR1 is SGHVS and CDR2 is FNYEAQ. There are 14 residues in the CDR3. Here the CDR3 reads CASSPGQSTYEQYF.

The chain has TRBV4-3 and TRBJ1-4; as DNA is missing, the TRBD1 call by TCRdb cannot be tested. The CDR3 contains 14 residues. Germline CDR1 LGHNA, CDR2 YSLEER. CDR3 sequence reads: CASSPTGKGEKLFF.

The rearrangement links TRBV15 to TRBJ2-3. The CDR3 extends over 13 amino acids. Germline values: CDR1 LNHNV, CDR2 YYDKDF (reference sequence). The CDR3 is CATKGWGTDTQYF.

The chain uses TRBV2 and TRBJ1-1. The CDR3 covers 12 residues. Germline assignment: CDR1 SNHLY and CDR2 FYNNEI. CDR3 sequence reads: CASTNTNTEAFF.

This CDR3 reads CASSFPRDTQYF. This chain connects TRBV7-2 to TRBJ2-3. Germline V gene data show CDR1 as SGHTA and CDR2 as FQGNSA. The CDR3 is made up of 12 amino acids.

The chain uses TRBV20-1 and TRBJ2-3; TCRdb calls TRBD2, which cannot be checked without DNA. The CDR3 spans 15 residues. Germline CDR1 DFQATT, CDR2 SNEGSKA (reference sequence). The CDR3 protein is CSASGLRDHTDTQYF.

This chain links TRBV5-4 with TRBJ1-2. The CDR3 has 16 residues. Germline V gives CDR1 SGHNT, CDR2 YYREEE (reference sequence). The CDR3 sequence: CASSLVASKVNYGYTF.

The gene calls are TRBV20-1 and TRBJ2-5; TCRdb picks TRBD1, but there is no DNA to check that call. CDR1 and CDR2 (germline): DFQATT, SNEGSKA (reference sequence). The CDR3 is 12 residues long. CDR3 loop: CSASKGKGTQYF.

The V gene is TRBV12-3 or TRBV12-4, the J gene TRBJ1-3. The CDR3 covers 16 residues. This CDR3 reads CASSLGGLLSGNTIYF.

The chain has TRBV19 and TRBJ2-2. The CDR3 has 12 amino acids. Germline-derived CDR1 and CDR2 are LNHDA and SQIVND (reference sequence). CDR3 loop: CATRGWTGELFF.

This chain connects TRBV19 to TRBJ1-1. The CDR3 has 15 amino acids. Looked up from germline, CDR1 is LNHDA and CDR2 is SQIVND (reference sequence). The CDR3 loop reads CASSIRAKQNTEAFF.

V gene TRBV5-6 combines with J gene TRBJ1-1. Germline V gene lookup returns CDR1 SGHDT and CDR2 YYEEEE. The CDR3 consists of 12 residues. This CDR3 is CASSLWGRSAFF. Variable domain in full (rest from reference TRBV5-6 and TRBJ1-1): DAGVTQSPTHLIKTRGQQVTLRCSPKSGHDTVSWYQQALGQGPQFIFQYYEEEERQRGNFPDRFSGHQFPNYSSELNVNALLLGDSALYLCASSLWGRSAFFGQGTRLTVV.

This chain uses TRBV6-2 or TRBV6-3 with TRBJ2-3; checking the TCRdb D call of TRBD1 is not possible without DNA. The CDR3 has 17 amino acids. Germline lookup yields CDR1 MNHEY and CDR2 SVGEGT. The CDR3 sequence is CASSPYRGRRDTDTQYF.

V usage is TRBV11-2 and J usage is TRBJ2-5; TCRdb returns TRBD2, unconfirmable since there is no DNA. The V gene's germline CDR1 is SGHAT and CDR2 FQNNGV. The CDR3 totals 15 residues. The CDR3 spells CASSLGGRAEETQYF.

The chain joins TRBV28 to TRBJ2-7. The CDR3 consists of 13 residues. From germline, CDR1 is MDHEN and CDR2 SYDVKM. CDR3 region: CASSSGPTYEQYF.

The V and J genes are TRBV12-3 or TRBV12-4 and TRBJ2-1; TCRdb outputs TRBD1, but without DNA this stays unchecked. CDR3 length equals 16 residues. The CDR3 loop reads CASSSDPEVVINEQFF.

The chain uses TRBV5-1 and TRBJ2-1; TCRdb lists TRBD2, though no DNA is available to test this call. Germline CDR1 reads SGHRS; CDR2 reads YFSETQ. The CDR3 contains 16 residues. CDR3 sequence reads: CASSRTISGGADEQFF.

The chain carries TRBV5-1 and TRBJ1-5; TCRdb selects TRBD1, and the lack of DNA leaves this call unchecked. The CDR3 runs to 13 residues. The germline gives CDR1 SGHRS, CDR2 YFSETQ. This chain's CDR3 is CASSPEGNQPQHF.

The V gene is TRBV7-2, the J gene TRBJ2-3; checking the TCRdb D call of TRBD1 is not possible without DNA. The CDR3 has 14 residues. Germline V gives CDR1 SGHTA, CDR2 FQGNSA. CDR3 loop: CASSRAGGHDTQYF.

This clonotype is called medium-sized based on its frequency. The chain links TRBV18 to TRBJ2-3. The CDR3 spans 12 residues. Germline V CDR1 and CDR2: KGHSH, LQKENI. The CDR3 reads CASSPLIDTQYF.

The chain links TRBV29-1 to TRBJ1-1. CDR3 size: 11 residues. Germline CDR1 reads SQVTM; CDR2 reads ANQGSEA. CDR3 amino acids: CAGWDLPEAFF. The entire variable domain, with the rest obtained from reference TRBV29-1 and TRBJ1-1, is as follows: SAVISQKPSRDICQRGTSLTIQCQVDSQVTMMFWYRQQPGQSLTLIATANQGSEATYESGFVIDKFPISRPNLTFSTLTVSNMSPEDSSIYLCAGWDLPEAFFGQGTRLTVV.

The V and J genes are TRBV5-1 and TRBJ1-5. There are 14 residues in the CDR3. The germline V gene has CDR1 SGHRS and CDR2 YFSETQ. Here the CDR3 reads CASSSGGGDQPQHF.

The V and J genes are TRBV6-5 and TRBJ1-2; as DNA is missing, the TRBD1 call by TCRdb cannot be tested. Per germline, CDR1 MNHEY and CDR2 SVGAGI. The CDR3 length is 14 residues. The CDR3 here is CASSYSPGNYGYTF.

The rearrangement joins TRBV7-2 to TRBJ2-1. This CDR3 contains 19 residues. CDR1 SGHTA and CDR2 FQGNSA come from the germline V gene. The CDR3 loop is CASSYRARGLASSYNEQFF.

The CDR3 region is CASSLEVLAGESEQYF. V is TRBV7-8 and J is TRBJ2-7; checking the TCRdb D call of TRBD2 is not possible without DNA. The V gene's germline CDR1 is SGHVS and CDR2 FQNEAQ. The CDR3 loop spans 16 amino acids.

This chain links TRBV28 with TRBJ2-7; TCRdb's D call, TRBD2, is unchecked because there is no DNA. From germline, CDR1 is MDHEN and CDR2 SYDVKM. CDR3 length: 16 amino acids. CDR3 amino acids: CASSPLGTSGGLEQYF.